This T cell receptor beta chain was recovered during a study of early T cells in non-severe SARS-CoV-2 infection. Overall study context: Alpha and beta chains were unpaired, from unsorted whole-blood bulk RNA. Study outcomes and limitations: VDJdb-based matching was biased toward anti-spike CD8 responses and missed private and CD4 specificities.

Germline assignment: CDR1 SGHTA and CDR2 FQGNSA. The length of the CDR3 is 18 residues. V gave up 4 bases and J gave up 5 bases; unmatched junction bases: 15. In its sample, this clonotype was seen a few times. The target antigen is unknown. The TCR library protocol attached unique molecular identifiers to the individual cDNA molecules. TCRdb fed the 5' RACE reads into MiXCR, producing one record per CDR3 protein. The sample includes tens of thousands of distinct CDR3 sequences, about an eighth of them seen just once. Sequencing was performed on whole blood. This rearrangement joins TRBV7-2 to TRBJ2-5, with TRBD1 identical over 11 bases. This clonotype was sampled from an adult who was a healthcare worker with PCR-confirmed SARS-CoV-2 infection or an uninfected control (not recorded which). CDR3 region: CASSSNTPRTGGKETQYF. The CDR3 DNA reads TGTGCCAGCAGCTCCAACACCCCACGGACAGGGGGCAAGGAGACCCAGTACTTC.